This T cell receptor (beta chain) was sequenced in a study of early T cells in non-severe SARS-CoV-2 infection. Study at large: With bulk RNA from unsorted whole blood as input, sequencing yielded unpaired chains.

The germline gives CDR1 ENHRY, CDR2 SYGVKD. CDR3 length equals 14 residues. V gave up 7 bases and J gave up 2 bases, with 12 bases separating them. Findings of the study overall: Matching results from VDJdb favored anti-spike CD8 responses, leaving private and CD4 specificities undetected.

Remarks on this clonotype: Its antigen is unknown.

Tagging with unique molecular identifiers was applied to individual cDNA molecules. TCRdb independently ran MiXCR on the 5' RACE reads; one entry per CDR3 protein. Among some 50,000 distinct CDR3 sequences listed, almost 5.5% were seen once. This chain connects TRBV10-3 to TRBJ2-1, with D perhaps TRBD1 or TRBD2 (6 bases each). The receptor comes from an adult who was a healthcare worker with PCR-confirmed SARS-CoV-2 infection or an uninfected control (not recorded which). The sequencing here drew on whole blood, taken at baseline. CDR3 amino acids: CAITEGVAYNEQFF. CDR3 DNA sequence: TGTGCCATCACGGAGGGGGTGGCCTACAATGAGCAGTTCTTC.